This TCR beta chain appears in the sequencing data of a study of monozygotic twins with inflammatory bowel disease. Whole-study findings and limits: Against healthy co-twins, IBD patients had lower TCRbeta diversity (measured by inverse Simpson).

Each UMI, carrying a 6-nucleotide sample barcode, came from template switching. TCRdb reprocessed the 5' RACE reads and keeps a single row for each CDR3 protein, giving no DNA. The sample holds around 190,000 distinct CDR3 sequences. The CDR3 is 13 residues long. Looked up from germline, CDR1 is LNHDA and CDR2 is SQIVND (reference sequence). Comments on this clonotype: Its cognate antigen is unknown.

The specimen sequenced was blood. The V and J genes are TRBV19 and TRBJ2-5. This clonotype originated in a human donor with ulcerative colitis or Crohn's disease, or a healthy co-twin of an affected twin (not recorded which). This CDR3 is CASSMRISETQYF.